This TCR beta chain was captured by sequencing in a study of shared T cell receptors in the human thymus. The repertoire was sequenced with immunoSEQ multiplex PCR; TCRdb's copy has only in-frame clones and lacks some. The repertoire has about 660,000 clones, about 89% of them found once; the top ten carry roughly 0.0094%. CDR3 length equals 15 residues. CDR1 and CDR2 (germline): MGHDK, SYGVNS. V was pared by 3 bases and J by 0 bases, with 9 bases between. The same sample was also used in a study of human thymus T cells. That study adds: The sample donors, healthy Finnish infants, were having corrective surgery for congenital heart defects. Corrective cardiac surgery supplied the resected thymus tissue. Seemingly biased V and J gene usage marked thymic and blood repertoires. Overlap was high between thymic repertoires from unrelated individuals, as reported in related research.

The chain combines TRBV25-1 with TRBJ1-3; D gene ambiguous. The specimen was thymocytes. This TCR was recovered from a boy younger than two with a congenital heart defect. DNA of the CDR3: TGTGCCAGCAGTGAGGGAGCAAACTCTGGAAACACCATATATTTT. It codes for CASSEGANSGNTIYF. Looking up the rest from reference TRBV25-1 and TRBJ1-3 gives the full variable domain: EADIYQTPRYLVIGTGKKITLECSQTMGHDKMYWYQQDPGMELHLIHYSYGVNSTEKGDLSSESTVSRIRTEHFPLTLESARPSHTSQYLCASSEGANSGNTIYFGEGSWLTVV.